Each of the 18 T cell receptor beta chains below was sequenced from the same sample in a study of technical replicates of blood from several donors. TCRdb's table, derived via immunoSEQ multiplex PCR, lists solely in-frame clones and lacks some. Among roughly 87,000 clones, roughly 94% were seen once, and the ten largest hold about 0.25%. Sequenced sample: T cells isolated from PBMCs. The receptor set was obtained from a human donor in good health.

This chain joins TRBV5-4 and TRBJ1-4; 9 bases line up with TRBD1. The length of the CDR3 is 14 residues. The germline gives CDR1 SGHNT, CDR2 YYREEE (reference sequence). Unmatched junction bases numbered 5, after V lost 4 bases and J lost 7 bases. Here the CDR3 reads CASSLGTGPEKLFF. The CDR3 DNA sequence: TGTGCCAGCAGCCTTGGGACAGGGCCTGAAAAACTGTTTTTT. Full variable domain (remainder filled in from reference TRBV5-4 and TRBJ1-4): ETGVTQSPTHLIKTRGQQVTLRCSSQSGHNTVSWYQQALGQGPQFIFQYYREEENGRGNFPPRFSGLQFPNYSSELNVNALELDDSALYLCASSLGTGPEKLFFGSGTQLSVL.

V and J are TRBV18 and TRBJ2-3; D is undetermined. The CDR3 runs 17 residues. CDR1 is KGHSH and CDR2 is LQKENI in the germline V gene. V was clipped by 3 bases and J by 0 bases, with 16 bases between them. The CDR3 DNA sequence: TGTGCCAGCTCACCTCAAGATTTAACATTAAGCACAGATACGCAGTATTTT. It yields the protein CASSPQDLTLSTDTQYF. Supplemented by reference TRBV18 and TRBJ2-3, the full variable domain reads NAGVMQNPRHLVRRRGQEARLRCSPMKGHSHVYWYRQLPEEGLKFMVYLQKENIIDESGMPKERFSAEFPKEGPSILRIQQVVRGDSAAYFCASSPQDLTLSTDTQYFGPGTRLTVL.

The rearrangement joins TRBV7-8 to TRBJ1-1; tentatively, D is TRBD1 (6 bases). V lost 1 base to trimming and J lost 1 base, with 10 bases between them. This CDR3 contains 15 residues. Germline CDR1 SGHVS, CDR2 FQNEAQ. The CDR3 nucleotides are TGTGCCAGCAGCTTAGGAACAGGGTGGAACACTGAAGCTTTCTTT. Amino acids: CASSLGTGWNTEAFF. The full variable domain, rest sourced from reference TRBV7-8 and TRBJ1-1, is GAGVSQSPRYKVAKRGQDVALRCDPISGHVSLFWYQQALGQGPEFLTYFQNEAQLDKSGLPSDRFFAERPEGSVSTLKIQRTQQEDSAVYLCASSLGTGWNTEAFFGQGTRLTVV.

The chain couples TRBV6-5 to TRBJ1-1; D is ambiguous. CDR1 is MNHEY, CDR2 SVGAGI, per germline. Deletions cut 4 bases from V and 7 bases from J, with 10 bases between. This CDR3 region has 12 residues. Here the CDR3 reads CASSSGTGEAFF. CDR3 DNA: TGTGCCAGCAGTTCGGGAACGGGTGAAGCTTTCTTT.

Only one count was recorded for this clone. DNA of the CDR3: TGTGCCAGCAGTGAGACAGGGGGCTCCTATGGCTACACCTTC. Its translation: CASSETGGSYGYTF. The chain is built from TRBV6-4 and TRBJ1-2, with TRBD1 matching over 10 bases. CDR3 length: 14 amino acids. V gave up 3 bases and J gave up 4 bases; unmatched junction bases: 2. CDR1 is MRHNA and CDR2 is SNTAGT in the germline V gene.

The chain has TRBV30 and TRBJ1-2; 8 bases are shared with TRBD1. The CDR3 is 12 residues long. Germline V lookup: CDR1 GTSNPN, CDR2 SVGIG (reference sequence). V was clipped by 4 bases and J by 4 bases; unmatched bases: 2. The CDR3 bases are TGTGCCTGGACCGGGACAGGCTATGGCTACACCTTC. The encoded protein is CAWTGTGYGYTF.

The chain employs TRBV5-4 and TRBJ2-7; weak D call: TRBD1 (7 bases). The CDR3 runs to 15 residues. V gave up 5 bases and J gave up 7 bases, with 22 bases separating them. Germline V gene sequence: CDR1 SGHNT, CDR2 YYREEE (reference sequence). In DNA, the CDR3 is TGTGCCAGCAGTTCAGATGCGGGCAGGGGGAGGGAGCAGTACTTC. It yields the protein CASSSDAGRGREQYF.

As regards this clone: The junction departs from the called germline gene at one end, perhaps through a read error. J is TRBJ2-3 and V is TRBV7-7; D gene uncertain. The CDR3 loop spans 13 amino acids. The germline V gene encodes CDR1 SSHAT and CDR2 FNYEAQ (reference sequence). The CDR3 bases are TGTGCTAGCAGCTTAGGGTACCGCGATTATCAGTATTTT. Translated, it gives CASSLGYRDYQYF.

This clone was counted between two and nine times. The rearrangement uses TRBV30 and TRBJ2-2, with D hard to call. CDR3 length: 11 amino acids. Germline values: CDR1 GTSNPN, CDR2 SVGIG (reference sequence). Trimming removed 5 bases from V and 4 bases from J, with 5 bases in between. The CDR3 reads CAWQLTGELFF. The CDR3 nucleotides are TGTGCCTGGCAACTCACCGGGGAGCTGTTTTTT. Full variable domain (rest looked up from reference TRBV30 and TRBJ2-2): SQTIHQWPATLVQPVGSPLSLECTVEGTSNPNLYWYRQAAGRGLQLLFYSVGIGQISSEVPQNLSASRPQDRQFILSSKKLLLSDSGFYLCAWQLTGELFFGEGSRLTVL.

The chain uses TRBV6-6 and TRBJ2-7; D may be TRBD1 (5 bases). Germline values: CDR1 MNHNY, CDR2 SVGAGI (reference sequence). The V and J ends lost 5 bases and 4 bases respectively, with 15 bases between them. The length of the CDR3 is 14 residues. CDR3 DNA sequence: TGTGCCAGCAGTGGCTTACAGGACACTTACGAGCAGTACTTC. Protein: CASSGLQDTYEQYF.

The CDR3 bases are TGTGCCAGCAGCTTACAGGGGCCAACCGGGGAGCTGTTTTTT. Amino acid sequence: CASSLQGPTGELFF. The gene calls are TRBV7-9 and TRBJ2-2, with D possibly matching TRBD1 (6 bases). The length of the CDR3 is 14 residues. The V gene's germline CDR1 is SEHNR and CDR2 FQNEAQ (reference sequence). Trimming stripped 2 bases from V and 5 bases from J, with 9 bases between.

This clone was counted a single time. J is TRBJ1-6 and V is TRBV5-6; 9 positions agree with TRBD1. J gave up 7 bases and V 2 bases, and 4 bases lay outside the gene matches. The CDR3 has 15 residues. The germline V gene has CDR1 SGHDT and CDR2 YYEEEE. CDR3 region: CASSFGTGTNSPLHF. For the CDR3, the DNA is TGTGCCAGCAGCTTCGGGACAGGGACAAATTCACCCCTCCACTTT.

The chain joins TRBV18 to TRBJ1-1; 8 positions match TRBD1. This CDR3 is built from 16 residues. The germline CDR1 and CDR2 sequences are KGHSH and LQKENI. V was pared by 3 bases and J by 3 bases, with 9 bases of the junction left unmatched. The CDR3 region has the DNA TGTGCCAGCTCACCCCTCGATGGGACAGGCTACACTGAAGCTTTCTTT. This gives the protein CASSPLDGTGYTEAFF.

The J gene is TRBJ2-7, the V gene TRBV30; tentatively, D is TRBD1 (6 bases). CDR3 size: 13 residues. The V gene lost 1 base and the J gene lost 0 bases, with 7 bases spanning the gap. Germline loops: CDR1 GTSNPN, CDR2 SVGIG (reference sequence). The CDR3, as DNA: TGTGCCTGGAGTGGGACAGCCTCCTACGAGCAGTACTTC. Amino acid sequence: CAWSGTASYEQYF.

CDR3 DNA: TGCGCCAGCAGCTTGGGTGGAGACACCGGGGAGCTGTTTTTT. Amino acids: CASSLGGDTGELFF. J is TRBJ2-2 and V is TRBV5-1; D is unresolved. This CDR3 comprises 14 residues. Germline lookup yields CDR1 SGHRS and CDR2 YFSETQ. Trimming took off 0 bases at V and 3 bases at J, with 6 bases between the two ends. Variable domain in full (rest from reference TRBV5-1 and TRBJ2-2): KAGVTQTPRYLIKTRGQQVTLSCSPISGHRSVSWYQQTPGQGLQFLFEYFSETQRNKGNFPGRFSGRQFSNSRSEMNVSTLELGDSALYLCASSLGGDTGELFFGEGSRLTVL.

This clone was seen a single time. The rearrangement joins TRBV19 to TRBJ2-6; D uncertain. Germline CDR1 and CDR2: LNHDA and SQIVND (reference sequence). Trimming shortened V by 3 bases and J by 4 bases, and 7 bases separated the two germline ends. The CDR3 has 14 amino acids. This CDR3 reads CASSISTGANVLTF. The CDR3 DNA follows: TGTGCCAGTAGTATTAGTACCGGGGCCAACGTCCTGACTTTC.

The chain uses TRBV25-1 and TRBJ2-4, with TRBD1 as a possible D gene (5 bases). Looked up from germline, CDR1 is MGHDK and CDR2 is SYGVNS. V was clipped by 1 base and J by 2 bases, with 6 bases between them. The CDR3 is 14 amino acids. The DNA for the CDR3 is TGTGCCAGCAGTGAATCAGGGACCAAAAACATTCAGTACTTC. It translates to CASSESGTKNIQYF.

The rearrangement joins TRBV7-9 to TRBJ1-1; 11 nucleotides align to TRBD1. Germline CDR1 reads SEHNR; CDR2 reads FQNEAQ (reference sequence). The CDR3 totals 14 residues. The V segment lost 2 bases and the J segment 7 bases; nucleotides outside the gene matches: 3. The CDR3 region has the DNA TGTGCCAGCAGCTTAACCGGGACAGGGGGTGAAGCTTTCTTT. This sequence encodes CASSLTGTGGEAFF.